This T cell receptor beta chain was captured by sequencing in a study of T-cell reconstitution after alpha-beta-depleted transplantation in children. Study-wide results and caveats: It was newly produced T cells that mostly accounted for T-cell counts and diversity one year after transplant.

With 3 bases clipped from V and 3 bases from J, the junction kept 5 bases outside the gene matches. This CDR3 has 15 residues. The V gene's germline CDR1 is MDHEN and CDR2 SYDVKM. This clonotype was counted at least ten times. Its specificity is not known. Preparation of the TCRbeta library involved a method that used unique molecular identifiers. TCRdb passed the PCR reads through MiXCR, listing each CDR3 protein once. The table records about 200,000 distinct CDR3 sequences, 5% to 7.5% of them present only once. This specimen was PBMCs, taken before TCRalphabeta/CD19-depleted stem cell transplant. The V call is TRBV28, the J call TRBJ2-4; TRBD1 agrees at 7 bases. This clonotype was obtained from a girl under three years old with combined immunodeficiency, due to receive a stem cell transplant. The chain's CDR3 is CASSFNRGGKNIQYF. Here the CDR3 DNA reads TGTGCCAGCAGTTTCAACAGGGGCGGCAAAAACATTCAGTACTTC.